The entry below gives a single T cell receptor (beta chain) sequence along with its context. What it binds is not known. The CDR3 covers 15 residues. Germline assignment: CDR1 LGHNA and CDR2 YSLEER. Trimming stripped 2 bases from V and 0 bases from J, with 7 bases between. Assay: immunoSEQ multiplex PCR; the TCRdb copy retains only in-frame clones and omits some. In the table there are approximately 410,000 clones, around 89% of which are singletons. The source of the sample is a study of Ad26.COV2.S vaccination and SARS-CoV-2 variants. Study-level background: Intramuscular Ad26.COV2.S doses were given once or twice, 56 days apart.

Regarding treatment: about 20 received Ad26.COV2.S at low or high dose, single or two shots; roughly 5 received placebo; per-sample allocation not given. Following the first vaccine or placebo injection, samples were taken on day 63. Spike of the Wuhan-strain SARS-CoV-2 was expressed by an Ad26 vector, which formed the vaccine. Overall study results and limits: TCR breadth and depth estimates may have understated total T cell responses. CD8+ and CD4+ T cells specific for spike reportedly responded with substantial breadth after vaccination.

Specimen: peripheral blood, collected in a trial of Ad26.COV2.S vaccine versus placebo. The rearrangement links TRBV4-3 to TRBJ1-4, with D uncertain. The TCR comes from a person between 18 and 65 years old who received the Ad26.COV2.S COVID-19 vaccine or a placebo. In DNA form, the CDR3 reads TGCGCCAGCAGCCAACAAATGGCAACTAATGAAAAACTGTTTTTT. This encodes CASSQQMATNEKLFF.